Listed below are T cell receptor beta chains from one sample, sequenced in a study of T-cell memory formation after mild COVID-19. Each CDR3 protein is one row after TCRdb ran MiXCR on the 5' RACE reads. The table lists roughly 280,000 distinct CDR3 sequences, around 16% of them singletons. Sequencing input: PBMCs or a T cell subset sorted from them (not recorded which). The receptors come from a man younger than 30 who had mild COVID-19 (a few samples of this study predate the infection). Cell type and time point are not known. The CDR3 runs from the conserved cysteine through the conserved F or W. The D gene is left open where the match is weak. The size entry is marked missing in some rows and otherwise reads once, few, many or a size class.

D,J,V,length,size,DNA,CDR3
.,TRBJ2-5,TRBV7-2,15,few,TGTGCCAGCAGCTTTAATGATGGCAGCCAAGAGACCCAGTACTTC,CASSFNDGSQETQYF
.,TRBJ2-7,TRBV5-6,16,many,TGTGCCAGCAGCTTACGACATTGGACCTCGTCCTACGAGCAGTACTTC,CASSLRHWTSSYEQYF
TRBD1,TRBJ2-7,TRBV11-2,14,few,TGTGCCAGCAGCGCTCCGGGACAGATCTACGAGCAGTACTTC,CASSAPGQIYEQYF
TRBD2,TRBJ2-3,TRBV11-2,15,few,TGTGCCAGCAGCTTAGAGCGGGGGGCCTCAGATACGCAGTATTTT,CASSLERGASDTQYF
TRBD2,TRBJ2-3,TRBV11-2,16,.,TGTGCCAGCAACTTGGCTAGCGGGGGGTCCACAGATACGCAGTATTTT,CASNLASGGSTDTQYF
TRBD2,TRBJ2-3,TRBV19,14,.,TGTGCCAGTAGTACGGGACTAGAGACAGATACGCAGTATTTT,CASSTGLETDTQYF
TRBD2,TRBJ2-3,TRBV6-4,15,.,TGTGCCAGCAGTGATCGGGGGGGAAGGACAGATACGCAGTATTTT,CASSDRGGRTDTQYF
.,TRBJ2-2,TRBV4-3,15,many,TGCGCCAGCAGCCTCGGCTACCCGAACACCGGGGAGCTGTTTTTT,CASSLGYPNTGELFF
.,TRBJ1-1,TRBV5-4,12,.,TGTGCCAGCAGCTCGACCGACACTGAAGCTTTCTTT,CASSSTDTEAFF
TRBD1,TRBJ2-3,TRBV7-6,14,many,TGTGCCAGCAGCCCGGGACAGGGGGTGAATACGCAGTATTTT,CASSPGQGVNTQYF
TRBD1,TRBJ1-6,TRBV5-6,14,many,TGTGCCAGCAGCTTCGGACAGGGAGGCTCACCCCTCCACTTT,CASSFGQGGSPLHF
.,TRBJ2-3,TRBV11-2,15,few,TGTGCCAGCAGCTTCCCTCTTCGTGGCACAGATACGCAGTATTTT,CASSFPLRGTDTQYF
TRBD1,TRBJ1-5,TRBV6-1,17,few,TGTGCCAGCAGTCCCTGGACAGGGACGAATGGCAATCAGCCCCAGCATTTT,CASSPWTGTNGNQPQHF
TRBD2,TRBJ2-7,TRBV10-3,15,few,TGTGCCATCAGTGAGTCGGCTAGCGGGCTCTACGAGCAGTACTTC,CAISESASGLYEQYF
.,TRBJ2-2,TRBV7-3,16,.,TGTGCCAGCAGTTTCACAGGAGACCTGAACACCGGGGAGCTGTTTTTT,CASSFTGDLNTGELFF
.,TRBJ2-7,TRBV7-2,15,once,TGTGCCAGCAGCTGGGGGTGGGGAGGCTCCTACGAGCAGTACTTC,CASSWGWGGSYEQYF
TRBD2,TRBJ2-5,TRBV5-1,13,many,TGCGCCAGCAGCCCGGGGGGAGAAGAGACCCAGTACTTC,CASSPGGEETQYF
.,TRBJ1-1,TRBV5-1,15,.,TGCGCCAGCAGCTCAAAAGGACCGGGGAGCACTGAAGCTTTCTTT,CASSSKGPGSTEAFF
.,TRBJ1-6,TRBV11-2,16,.,TGTGCCAGCAGCCGGCGTTCCAACAGGGATGGTTCACCCCTCCACTTT,CASSRRSNRDGSPLHF
.,TRBJ1-2,TRBV20-1,12,few,TGCAGTGCTAGAGACAGGGAGAGTGGCTACACCTTC,CSARDRESGYTF
.,TRBJ2-2,TRBV4-1,15,few,TGCGCCAGCAGCCAAGACTCCACATCCCCCGGGGAGCTGTTTTTT,CASSQDSTSPGELFF
.,TRBJ2-7,TRBV29-1,13,.,TGCAGCGTTGAACCTCTTGGAGCCCGTGTGCAGTACTTC,CSVEPLGARVQYF
.,TRBJ2-1,TRBV6-5,14,.,TGTGCCAGCAGTCGAACTCGGCGAGATAATGAGCAGTTCTTC,CASSRTRRDNEQFF
TRBD2,TRBJ2-1,TRBV20-1,15,few,TGCAGTGCTAGACCTAGCGGACTTAACTACAATGAGCAGTTCTTC,CSARPSGLNYNEQFF
TRBD1,TRBJ2-3,TRBV5-5,15,.,TGTGCCAGCAGCCCCCCGGGACAGGGGATATATACGCAGTATTTT,CASSPPGQGIYTQYF
TRBD1,TRBJ2-5,TRBV5-1,13,.,TGCGCCAGCAGCTTCGGGACAGCGGAGACCCAGTACTTC,CASSFGTAETQYF
.,TRBJ2-4,TRBV5-1,13,.,TGCGCCAGCAGCTCGGAGGGGGAAATCATTCAGTACTTC,CASSSEGEIIQYF
.,TRBJ1-5,TRBV28,15,.,TGTGCCAGCAGTTTTCGAACAAGGGGTTATCAGCCCCAGCATTTT,CASSFRTRGYQPQHF
.,TRBJ2-3,TRBV6-1,14,.,TGTGCCAGCAGAACAGGGCCCGACACAGATACGCAGTATTTT,CASRTGPDTDTQYF
TRBD1,TRBJ1-6,TRBV7-2,16,few,TGTGCCAGCAGTCATCAGTTCCGGGACAGGGGTACACCCCTCCACTTT,CASSHQFRDRGTPLHF
.,TRBJ2-3,TRBV5-1,15,.,TGCGCCAGCAGCGTCGGGACACTTAGCACAGATACGCAGTATTTT,CASSVGTLSTDTQYF
TRBD2,TRBJ2-5,TRBV5-6,14,.,TGTGCCAGCAGCCGAGGACTAGCGGGCGAGACCCAGTACTTC,CASSRGLAGETQYF
.,TRBJ2-5,TRBV6-2/TRBV6-3,16,few,TGTGCCAGCAGTTACGGCGCCGGGGGCCCCCAAGAGACCCAGTACTTC,CASSYGAGGPQETQYF
TRBD1,TRBJ2-7,TRBV7-2,14,.,TGTGCCAGCAGCTTAGTCGGGACAGGCTACGAGCAGTACTTC,CASSLVGTGYEQYF
TRBD1,TRBJ2-7,TRBV5-1,15,many,TGCGCCAGCAGCTCGGGGGACAGGGATACCTACGAGCAGTACTTC,CASSSGDRDTYEQYF
.,TRBJ1-6,TRBV3-1,16,few,TGTGCCAGCAGCCAAGATAGGGGACAATACCCTTCACCCCTCCACTTT,CASSQDRGQYPSPLHF
.,TRBJ2-3,TRBV24-1,13,few,TGTGCCACCAGTGAGGTTAGCACAGATACGCAGTATTTT,CATSEVSTDTQYF
.,TRBJ2-1,TRBV7-2,15,.,TGTGCCAGCAGCCTCAACGGTGGATCCTACAATGAGCAGTTCTTC,CASSLNGGSYNEQFF
.,TRBJ2-1,TRBV20-1,14,.,TGCAGTGCCCCGAGACTACCACCTTTCAGGGAGCAGTTCTTC,CSAPRLPPFREQFF
.,TRBJ2-2,TRBV7-3,16,.,TGTGCCAGCAGCCGATCCGGGGCAGGAGTCACCGGGGAGCTGTTTTTT,CASSRSGAGVTGELFF
.,TRBJ2-5,TRBV5-1,12,.,TGCGCCAGCAGCTGGGGGAGGGAGACCCAGTACTTC,CASSWGRETQYF
.,TRBJ2-7,TRBV7-2,14,few,TGTGCCAGCAGCTTAGATGCGGCCTCCTACGAGCAGTACTTC,CASSLDAASYEQYF
.,TRBJ2-2,TRBV7-2,15,many,TGTGCCAGCAGCAGTTCGTATGGGGGGACCGGGGAGCTGTTTTTT,CASSSSYGGTGELFF
TRBD2,TRBJ2-1,TRBV4-3,17,few,TGCGCCAGCAGCCAAGACCCGGGAGGGGGTAGCTACAATGAGCAGTTCTTC,CASSQDPGGGSYNEQFF
TRBD1,TRBJ2-7,TRBV4-2,16,many,TGTGCCAGCAGCCAAGTTTTCGGGGCAGGGGGCTACGAGCAGTACTTC,CASSQVFGAGGYEQYF
TRBD1,TRBJ2-1,TRBV7-3,14,.,TGTGCCAGCAGCTTAGTGGGACAGGCAAATGAGCAGTTCTTC,CASSLVGQANEQFF
.,TRBJ2-7,TRBV18,12,many,TGTGCCAGCTCACTGACAGGCTCTGAGCAGTACTTC,CASSLTGSEQYF
.,TRBJ2-7,TRBV5-8,15,few,TGTGCCAGCAGCCCCGGGACGGTTAGCTCCTACGAGCAGTACTTC,CASSPGTVSSYEQYF
.,TRBJ2-3,TRBV9,14,many,TGTGCCAGCAGCGTATCGGGGGCCACAGATACGCAGTATTTT,CASSVSGATDTQYF
TRBD1,TRBJ2-7,TRBV11-2,15,.,TGTGCCAGCAGCTCGGGTCCAGGGGGTATCGGCGAGCAGTACTTC,CASSSGPGGIGEQYF
.,TRBJ1-2,TRBV11-2,13,.,TGTGCCAGCAGCTCATACAGGGTGGGGGGCTACACCTTC,CASSSYRVGGYTF
.,TRBJ2-5,TRBV5-5,15,.,TGTGCCAGCAGCTTGATGCCAGGGGGAGGGGAGACCCAGTACTTC,CASSLMPGGGETQYF